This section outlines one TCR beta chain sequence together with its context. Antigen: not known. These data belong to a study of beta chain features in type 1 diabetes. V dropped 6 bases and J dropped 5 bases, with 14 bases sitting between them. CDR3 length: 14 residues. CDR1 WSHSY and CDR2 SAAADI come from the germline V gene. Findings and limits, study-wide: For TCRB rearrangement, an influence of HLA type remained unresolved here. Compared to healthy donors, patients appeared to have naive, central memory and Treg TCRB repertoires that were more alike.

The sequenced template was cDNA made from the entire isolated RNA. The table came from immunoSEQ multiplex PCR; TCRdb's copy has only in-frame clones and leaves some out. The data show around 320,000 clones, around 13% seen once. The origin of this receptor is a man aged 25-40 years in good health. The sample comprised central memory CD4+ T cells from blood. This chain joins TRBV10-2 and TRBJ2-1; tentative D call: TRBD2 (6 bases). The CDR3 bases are TGCGCCAGCAGGGGGGGAAGATTTGACAATGAGCAGTTCTTC. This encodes CASRGGRFDNEQFF.